What follows is one TCR beta chain and its context. The treatment is: 15 to 20 received Ad26.COV2.S at low or high dose, single or two shots; 5 received placebo; per-sample allocation not given. Vaccine and placebo recipients were sampled on day 63 after the first injection. Aged 18-55 years, donor was enrolled in Boston in 2020. These data are taken from a study of Ad26.COV2.S vaccination and SARS-CoV-2 variants. From germline, CDR1 is SGHNT and CDR2 YENEEA. The CDR3 covers 12 residues. V lost 5 bases and J lost 6, with 8 bases in between. Some clones are missing from TCRdb's copy, which holds only in-frame ones; the method was immunoSEQ multiplex PCR. The top ten clones hold around 7.4% of a sample with roughly 410,000 clones, 83% of them seen once.

V gene TRBV11-3 combines with J gene TRBJ2-1; D call uncertain. The sequences come from peripheral blood, collected in a trial of Ad26.COV2.S vaccine versus placebo. The TCR originated in a person between 18 and 65 years old who received the Ad26.COV2.S COVID-19 vaccine or a placebo. CDR3 region: CASSDDRNEQFF. Written as DNA, the CDR3 is TGTGCCAGCAGCGACGACCGCAATGAGCAGTTCTTC.